This TCR beta chain originates from a study of Ad26.COV2.S vaccination and SARS-CoV-2 variants. Across the study: Recipients of Ad26.COV2.S got it intramuscularly, once or twice 56 days apart.

Produced via immunoSEQ multiplex PCR; TCRdb's table is partial and in-frame only. The repertoire consists of 500,000 or so clones, with 87% occurring once and the leading ten covering 10% to 15%. Findings and limits, study-wide: Analytic work on TCR breadth and depth might have understated the full extent of total T cell responses. With respect to non-spike TCR breadth, vaccine and placebo recipients were similar.

Of note for this clone: Its antigen is not identified.

The treatment: about 20 received Ad26.COV2.S at low or high dose, single or two shots; 5 received placebo; per-sample allocation not given. Samples analyzed were those drawn on day 63 after the first vaccine or placebo injection. It was an adult aged 18-55 years in Boston who was the donor. Germline-derived CDR1 and CDR2 are SGHRS and YFSETQ. There are 16 residues in the CDR3. Trimming pared 4 bases from V and 0 bases from J, leaving 17 bases between. V is TRBV5-1 and J is TRBJ2-7, with D perhaps TRBD1 (5 bases). This sequence originates from a person aged 18-60 years who received the Ad26.COV2.S COVID-19 vaccine or a placebo. The material was peripheral blood, obtained in a trial of Ad26.COV2.S vaccine versus placebo. The CDR3 is CASSPTPQVSSYEQYF. CDR3 DNA sequence: TGCGCCAGCAGCCCCACCCCACAGGTTAGCTCCTACGAGCAGTACTTC.